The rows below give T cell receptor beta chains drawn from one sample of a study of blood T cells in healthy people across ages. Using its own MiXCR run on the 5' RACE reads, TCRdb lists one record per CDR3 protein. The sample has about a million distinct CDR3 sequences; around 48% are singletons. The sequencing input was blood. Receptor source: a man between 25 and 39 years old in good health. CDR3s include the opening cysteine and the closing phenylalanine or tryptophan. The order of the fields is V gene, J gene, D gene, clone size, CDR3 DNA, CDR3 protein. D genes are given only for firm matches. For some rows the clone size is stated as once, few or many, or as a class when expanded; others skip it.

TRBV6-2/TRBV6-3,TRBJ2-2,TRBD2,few,TGTGCCTGTCGCGGGGGATTGAACACCGGGGAGCTGTTTTTT,CACRGGLNTGELFF
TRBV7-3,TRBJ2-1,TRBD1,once,TGTGCCAGCAGCTTGGCAGGGGGTGGGCTTTGGGATGAGCAGTTCTTC,CASSLAGGGLWDEQFF
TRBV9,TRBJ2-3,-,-,TGTGCCAGCAGCGCCCGTGGTAGCACTAGCACAGATACGCAGTATTTT,CASSARGSTSTDTQYF
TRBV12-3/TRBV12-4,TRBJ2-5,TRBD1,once,TGTGCCAGCAGTTCTCCCTGGGGACAGGGGGCAAGAGAGACCCAGTACTTC,CASSSPWGQGARETQYF
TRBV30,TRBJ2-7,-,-,TGTGCCTGGAGTAGGCAGGGAGCAGGATACGAGCAGTACTTC,CAWSRQGAGYEQYF
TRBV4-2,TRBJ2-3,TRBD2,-,TGTGCCTGCAGCCAAGAAACGGCGGGGGGCCGCACGCAGTATTTT,CACSQETAGGRTQYF
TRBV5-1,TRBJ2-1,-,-,TGCGCCAGCAGCTCGGTAGAGAGGGATGAGCAGTTCTTC,CASSSVERDEQFF
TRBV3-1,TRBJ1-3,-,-,TGTGCCAGCAGCCAAGATTTCAGAAACACCATATATTTT,CASSQDFRNTIYF
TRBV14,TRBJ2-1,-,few,TGTGCCAGCAGCCAAACAGGAGGTTTCAATGAGCAGTTCTTC,CASSQTGGFNEQFF
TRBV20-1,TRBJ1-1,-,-,TGCAGTGCTAGAGACTTAGAAGGGATGACCACTGAAGCTTTCTTT,CSARDLEGMTTEAFF
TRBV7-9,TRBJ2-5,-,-,TGTGCCAGCAGCACGTCTACAAAAGAGGAGACCCAGTACTTC,CASSTSTKEETQYF
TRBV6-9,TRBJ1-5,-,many,TGTGCCAGCCCCCCATGGGACCGACGCAATCAGCCCCAGCATTTT,CASPPWDRRNQPQHF
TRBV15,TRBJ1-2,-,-,TGTGCCACCAGCAGAGATGGGGGAGATCTTGGCTACACCTTC,CATSRDGGDLGYTF
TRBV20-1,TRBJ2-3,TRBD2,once,TGCAGTGCTCCACGACTAGCGGGGGGGCGGAGCACAGATACGCAGTATTTT,CSAPRLAGGRSTDTQYF
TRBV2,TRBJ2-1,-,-,TGTGCCAGCAGGCGGGGGCAAGGGGGTGAGCAGTTCTTC,CASRRGQGGEQFF
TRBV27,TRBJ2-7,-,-,TGTGCCAGCAGTTTAAAGCCGGCTAGCTCCTACGAGCAGTACTTC,CASSLKPASSYEQYF
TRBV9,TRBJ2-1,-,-,TGTGCCAGCAGCGTAGAGAGGGGGGCAAATGAGCAGTTCTTC,CASSVERGANEQFF
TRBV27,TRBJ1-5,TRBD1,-,TGTGCCAGCTCCCACGGACAGGGGGATCAGCCCCAGCATTTT,CASSHGQGDQPQHF
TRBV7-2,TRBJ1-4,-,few,TGTGCCAGCAGCTCAGAGGGGCTTAATGAAAAACTGTTTTTT,CASSSEGLNEKLFF
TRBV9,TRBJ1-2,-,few,TGTGCCAGCAGCCCCCGGGCCGCTAACTATGGCTACACCTTC,CASSPRAANYGYTF
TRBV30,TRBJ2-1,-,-,TGTGCCTGGAGTGAAGGACAGTACAATGAGCAGTTCTTC,CAWSEGQYNEQFF
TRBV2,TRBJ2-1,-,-,TGTGCCAGCAGTGAAGGTTTAGGGGGTGGGAAGCAGTTCTTC,CASSEGLGGGKQFF
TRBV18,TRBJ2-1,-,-,TGTGCCAGCTCACCTTCCGGGGACAATGAGCAGTTCTTC,CASSPSGDNEQFF
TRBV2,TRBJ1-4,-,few,TGTGGCAGCCGACCGGACAGCCTTAATGAAAAACTGTTTTTT,CGSRPDSLNEKLFF
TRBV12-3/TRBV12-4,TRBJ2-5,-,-,TGTGCCAGCAGTTTTAGCTCGGACAGCCAAGAGACCCAGTACTTC,CASSFSSDSQETQYF
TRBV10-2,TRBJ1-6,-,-,TGCGCCGGCCGGATGGGCGAATCACCCCTCCACTTT,CAGRMGESPLHF
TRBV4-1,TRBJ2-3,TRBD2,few,TGCGCCAGCAGCCACAAAGGACTAGCGGGGGCCCACTCTAGCACAGATACGCAGTATTTT,CASSHKGLAGAHSSTDTQYF
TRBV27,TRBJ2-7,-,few,TGTGCCAGCAGTTTATCCCCCGGGGTAACCCCCTACGAGCAGTACTTC,CASSLSPGVTPYEQYF
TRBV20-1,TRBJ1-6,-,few,TGCAGTGCTAGAGATAGAAAGGGCCTTTATAATTCACCCCTCCACTTT,CSARDRKGLYNSPLHF
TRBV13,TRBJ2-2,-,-,TGTGCCAGCAGCTCCGACGGGGGGGAGCTGTTTTTT,CASSSDGGELFF
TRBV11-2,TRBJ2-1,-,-,TGTGCCAGCAGCTTAGATTGGACGCAGGTTAATGAGCAGTTCTTC,CASSLDWTQVNEQFF
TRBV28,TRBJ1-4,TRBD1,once,TGTGCCAGCAGTTTACCCGCGGCGACAGGGTACGAAAAACTGTTTTTT,CASSLPAATGYEKLFF
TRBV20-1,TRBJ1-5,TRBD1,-,TGCAGTGCTAGAGATTCACAGGGGGGGTATAGCAATCAGCCCCAGCATTTT,CSARDSQGGYSNQPQHF
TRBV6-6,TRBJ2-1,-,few,TGTGCCAGCAGTACGGGACATTTCAATGAGCAGTTCTTC,CASSTGHFNEQFF
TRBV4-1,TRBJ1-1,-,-,TGCGCCAGCAGCCAAGTCGGGGTGACTGAAGCTTTCTTT,CASSQVGVTEAFF
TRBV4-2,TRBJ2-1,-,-,TGTGCCAGCAGCCAGGCCGACAGGACTAGTTACAATGAGCAGTTCTTC,CASSQADRTSYNEQFF
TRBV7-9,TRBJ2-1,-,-,TGTGCCAGCAGCTCGATAGCCCGCCCCCGCAGGGGAGTGTATGAGCAGTTCTTC,CASSSIARPRRGVYEQFF
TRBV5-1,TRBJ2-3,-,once,TGCGCCGCCGGGGGCGAGAGTACAGATACGCAGTATTTT,CAAGGESTDTQYF
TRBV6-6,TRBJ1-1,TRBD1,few,TGTGCCAGCAGTTATCGGACAGGGGGAACTGAAGCTTTCTTT,CASSYRTGGTEAFF
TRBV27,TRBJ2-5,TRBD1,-,TGTGCCAGCAGGGAAGACCGGGACAGAGAGACCCAGTACTTC,CASREDRDRETQYF
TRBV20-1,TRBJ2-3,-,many,TGCAGTGCTTCACAGGTCTCAGATACGCAGTATTTT,CSASQVSDTQYF
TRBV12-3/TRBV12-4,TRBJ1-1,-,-,TGTGCCAGCAGTTTCTCGTCCGCGGGGGGAGGGGCTTTCTTT,CASSFSSAGGGAFF
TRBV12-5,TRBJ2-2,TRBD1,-,TGTGCTAGTGGTTTGGCTACGACAGGGGAGGACACCGGGGAGCTGTTTTTT,CASGLATTGEDTGELFF
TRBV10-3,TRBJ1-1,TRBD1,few,TGTGCCATCAGTGAGTCGCCAGGGGGGAACACTGAAGCTTTCTTT,CAISESPGGNTEAFF
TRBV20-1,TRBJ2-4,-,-,TGCAGTGCTAGTCCCTCCAGTGCCAAAAACATTCAGTACTTC,CSASPSSAKNIQYF
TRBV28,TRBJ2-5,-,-,TGTGCCAGCAGCCCTCGACGGCACCAAGAGACCCAGTACTTC,CASSPRRHQETQYF
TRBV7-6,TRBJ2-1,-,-,TGTGCCAGCAGCTTAGTCGGCCGGTCCTACAATGAGCAGTTCTTC,CASSLVGRSYNEQFF
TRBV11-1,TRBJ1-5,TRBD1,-,TGTGCCAGCAGCTTAGAAGGGACAGCTTATCAGCCCCAGCATTTT,CASSLEGTAYQPQHF
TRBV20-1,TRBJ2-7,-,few,TGCAGTGCTAGTCCCGACTCCCTCGGCGAGCAGTACTTC,CSASPDSLGEQYF
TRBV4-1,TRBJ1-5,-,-,TGCGCCAGCAGCCAAGATATCCGGACAAGCTATCAGCCCCAGCATTTT,CASSQDIRTSYQPQHF
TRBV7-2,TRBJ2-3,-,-,TGTGCCAGCACCCTCCAGCGGTACACAGATACGCAGTATTTT,CASTLQRYTDTQYF
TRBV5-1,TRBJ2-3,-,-,TGCGCCAGCAGCTTGGCGCCGCCTAGGACAGATACGCAGTATTTT,CASSLAPPRTDTQYF
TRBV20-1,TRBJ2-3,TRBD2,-,TGCAGTGCTGCACCTAGCGGGGGGAACACAGATACGCAGTATTTT,CSAAPSGGNTDTQYF
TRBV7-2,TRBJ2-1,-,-,TGTGCCAGCAGCTCCTCGAGATCCCCGTTCAATGAGCAGTTCTTC,CASSSSRSPFNEQFF
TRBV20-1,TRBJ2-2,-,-,TGCAGTGCTAGAGTCCCTGTTTGGGGCGGGAACACCGGGGAGCTGTTTTTT,CSARVPVWGGNTGELFF